What follows are 10 T cell receptor beta chains derived from one specimen sequenced in a study of cytotoxic CD8 clonotypes in ibrutinib-treated CLL. The repertoire was sequenced with immunoSEQ multiplex PCR; TCRdb's copy has only in-frame clones and lacks some. Among about 120,000 clones, approximately 58% were seen once, and the ten largest hold about 40%. The sample consisted of PBMCs, taken after 24 months of ibrutinib treatment. The receptors were gathered from a human donor with chronic lymphocytic leukemia.

This chain joins TRBV5-4 and TRBJ2-7, with 9 bases identical to TRBD2. The CDR3 sequence is 15 residues long. Germline V gene sequence: CDR1 SGHNT, CDR2 YYREEE (reference sequence). The junction had 4 bases not matched to a gene; V was cut back by 3 bases and J by 0 bases. Written as DNA, the CDR3 is TGTGCCAGCAGCTCCAGCGGGGGGTTCTCCTACGAGCAGTACTTC. It encodes CASSSSGGFSYEQYF. Full variable domain (rest looked up from reference TRBV5-4 and TRBJ2-7): ETGVTQSPTHLIKTRGQQVTLRCSSQSGHNTVSWYQQALGQGPQFIFQYYREEENGRGNFPPRFSGLQFPNYSSELNVNALELDDSALYLCASSSSGGFSYEQYFGPGTRLTVT.

In DNA, the CDR3 is TGTGCCAGCAGCTTAACGACAGGCGCTAGCTCTGGGGCCAACGTCCTGACTTTC. Encoded protein: CASSLTTGASSGANVLTF. The V and J genes are TRBV7-3 and TRBJ2-6; a possible D gene is TRBD1 (6 bases). In germline, CDR1 is SGHTA, CDR2 FQGTGA. The CDR3 covers 18 residues. Trimming took 0 bases from V and 0 from J, leaving 12 bases between them.

This clone was picked up one time. V is TRBV7-2 and J is TRBJ2-1; D not certain. CDR1 SGHTA and CDR2 FQGNSA come from the germline V gene. V gave up 3 bases and J gave up 4 bases, with 13 bases separating them. The CDR3 sequence is 15 residues long. The CDR3 region has the DNA TGTGCCAGCAGCTTTCAGAGGCGGCGGTACAATGAGCAGTTCTTC. As protein: CASSFQRRRYNEQFF.

The V call is TRBV27, the J call TRBJ2-6; D possibly corresponds to TRBD1 (5 bases). The CDR3 is 15 residues long. Trimming pared 8 bases from V and 2 bases from J, leaving 13 bases between. Germline V gives CDR1 MNHEY, CDR2 SMNVEV (reference sequence). The CDR3 DNA reads TGTGCCAGCGCGAGCGTAGGGGCTGGGGCCAACGTCCTGACTTTC. Translated, it gives CASASVGAGANVLTF.

V is TRBV6-1 and J is TRBJ1-2; 8 bases fit TRBD1. Germline CDR1 and CDR2: MNHNS and SASEGT. The V and J ends lost 3 bases and 7 bases, in that order; junction bases with no gene match: 7. The CDR3 totals 14 residues. CDR3 in amino acids: CASSDYSGGSGYTF. CDR3 nucleotides: TGTGCCAGCAGTGACTATTCAGGGGGCAGTGGCTACACCTTC.

CDR3 residues: CASTAGSTEAFF. In DNA, the CDR3 is TGTGCCAGCACCGCAGGGTCGACTGAAGCTTTCTTT. The chain is built from TRBV2 and TRBJ1-1; D possibly corresponds to TRBD1 (5 bases). Germline assignment: CDR1 SNHLY and CDR2 FYNNEI. V dropped 7 bases and J dropped 5 bases, with 11 bases sitting between them. The length of the CDR3 is 12 residues.

DNA of the CDR3: TGTGCCAGCAGCTTTAGACGGAACACTGAAGCTTTCTTT. Its protein product is CASSFRRNTEAFF. V is TRBV9 and J is TRBJ1-1; the D is unclear. The CDR3 consists of 13 residues. Germline V gene data show CDR1 as SGDLS and CDR2 as YYNGEE. Trimming removed 4 bases at V and 1 base at J, with 8 bases between.

The genes are TRBV6-5 and TRBJ2-1; no clear D. This CDR3 spans 12 amino acids. Germline loops: CDR1 MNHEY, CDR2 SVGAGI. V lost 6 bases to trimming and J lost 7 bases, with 10 bases between them. The CDR3 DNA reads as TGTGCCAGCAGCCCCACGTGGAATGAGCAGTTCTTC. Its protein is CASSPTWNEQFF.

The chain recombines TRBV7-2 with TRBJ2-7; tentative D call: TRBD1 (6 bases). Germline V gene sequence: CDR1 SGHTA, CDR2 FQGNSA. V was cut by 1 base and J by 2 bases, with 9 bases left in between. This CDR3 is 14 amino acids long. CDR3 DNA: TGTGCCAGCAGCTTAGGAACAGGGACCTACGAGCAGTACTTC. Translation: CASSLGTGTYEQYF.

The chain recombines TRBV5-1 with TRBJ2-2, with a weak D call TRBD1 (5 bases). Germline V gives CDR1 SGHRS, CDR2 YFSETQ. The CDR3 consists of 15 residues. V gave up 0 bases and J gave up 4 bases, with 10 bases separating them. CDR3: CASSLGGRGTGELFF. The CDR3, as DNA: TGCGCCAGCAGCTTGGGGGGCCGAGGCACCGGGGAGCTGTTTTTT.